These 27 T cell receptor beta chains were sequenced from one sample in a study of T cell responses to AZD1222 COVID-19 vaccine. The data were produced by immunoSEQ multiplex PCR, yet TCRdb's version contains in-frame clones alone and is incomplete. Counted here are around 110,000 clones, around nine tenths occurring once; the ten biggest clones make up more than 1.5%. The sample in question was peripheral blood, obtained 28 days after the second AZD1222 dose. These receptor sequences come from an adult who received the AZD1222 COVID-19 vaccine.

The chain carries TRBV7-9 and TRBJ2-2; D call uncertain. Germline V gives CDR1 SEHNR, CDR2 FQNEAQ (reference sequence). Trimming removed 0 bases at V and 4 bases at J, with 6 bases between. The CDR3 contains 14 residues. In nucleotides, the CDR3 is TGTGCCAGCAGCTTAGCGGTCGTCACCGGGGAGCTGTTTTTT. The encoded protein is CASSLAVVTGELFF. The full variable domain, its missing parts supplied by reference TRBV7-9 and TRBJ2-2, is DTGVSQNPRHKITKRGQNVTFRCDPISEHNRLYWYRQTLGQGPEFLTYFQNEAQLEKSRLLSDRFSAERPKGSFSTLEIQRTEQGDSAMYLCASSLAVVTGELFFGEGSRLTVL.

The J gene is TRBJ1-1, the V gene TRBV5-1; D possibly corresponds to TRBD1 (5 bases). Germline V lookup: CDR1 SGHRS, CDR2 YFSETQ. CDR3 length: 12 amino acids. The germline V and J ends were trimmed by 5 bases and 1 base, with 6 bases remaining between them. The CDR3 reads CASRDKNTEAFF. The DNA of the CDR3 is TGCGCCAGCAGGGACAAGAACACTGAAGCTTTCTTT.

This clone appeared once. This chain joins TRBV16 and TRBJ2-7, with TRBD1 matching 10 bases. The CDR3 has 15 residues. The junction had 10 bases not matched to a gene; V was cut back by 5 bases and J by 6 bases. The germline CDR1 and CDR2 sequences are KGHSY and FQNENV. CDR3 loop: CASSSRQGASSEQYF. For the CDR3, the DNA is TGTGCCAGCAGCTCACGACAGGGGGCAAGCTCCGAGCAGTACTTC.

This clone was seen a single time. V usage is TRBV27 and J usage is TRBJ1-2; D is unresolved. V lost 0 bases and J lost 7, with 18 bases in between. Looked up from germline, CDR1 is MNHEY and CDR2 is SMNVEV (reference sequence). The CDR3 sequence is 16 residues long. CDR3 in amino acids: CASSLSNRPAASGYTF. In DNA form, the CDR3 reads TGTGCCAGCAGTTTATCGAACAGACCCGCAGCGAGTGGCTACACCTTC.

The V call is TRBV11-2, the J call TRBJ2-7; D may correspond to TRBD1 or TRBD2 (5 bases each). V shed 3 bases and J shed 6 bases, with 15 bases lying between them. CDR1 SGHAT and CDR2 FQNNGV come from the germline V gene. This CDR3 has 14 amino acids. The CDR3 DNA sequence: TGTGCCAGCAGCTTCCGACGGGGCGGCGGCGAGCAGTACTTC. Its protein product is CASSFRRGGGEQYF.

The CDR3 DNA follows: TGTGCCAGCAGCGTAGATGGATGGGGATCTAATGAAAAACTGTTTTTT. It translates to CASSVDGWGSNEKLFF. The chain joins TRBV9 to TRBJ1-4; no clear D. Germline V gives CDR1 SGDLS, CDR2 YYNGEE. Trimming pared 0 bases from V and 3 bases from J, leaving 12 bases between. The CDR3 runs 16 residues.

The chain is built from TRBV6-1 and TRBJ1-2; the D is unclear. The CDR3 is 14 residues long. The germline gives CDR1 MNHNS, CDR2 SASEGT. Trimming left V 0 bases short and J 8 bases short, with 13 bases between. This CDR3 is CASSEARTAGGYTF. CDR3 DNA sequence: TGTGCCAGCAGTGAAGCCAGGACCGCGGGGGGCTACACCTTC.

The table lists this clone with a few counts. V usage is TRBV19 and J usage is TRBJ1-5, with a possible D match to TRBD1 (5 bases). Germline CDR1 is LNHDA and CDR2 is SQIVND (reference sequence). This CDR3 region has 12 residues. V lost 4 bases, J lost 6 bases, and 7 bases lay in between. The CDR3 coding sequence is TGTGCCAGTAGTACACAGGTTCAGCCCCAGCATTTT. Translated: CASSTQVQPQHF.

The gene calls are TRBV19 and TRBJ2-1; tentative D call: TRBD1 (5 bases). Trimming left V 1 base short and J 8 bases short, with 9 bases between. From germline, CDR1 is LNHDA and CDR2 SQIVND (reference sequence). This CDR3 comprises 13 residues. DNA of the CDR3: TGTGCCAGTAGTATAGGACAGATCGATGAGCAGTTCTTC. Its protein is CASSIGQIDEQFF.

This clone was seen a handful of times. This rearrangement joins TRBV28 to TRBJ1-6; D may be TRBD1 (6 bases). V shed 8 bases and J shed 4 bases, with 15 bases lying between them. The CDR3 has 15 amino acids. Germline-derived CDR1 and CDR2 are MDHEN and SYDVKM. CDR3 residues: CASSKQGSYNSPLHF. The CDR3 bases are TGTGCCAGCTCGAAACAGGGATCATATAATTCACCCCTCCACTTT. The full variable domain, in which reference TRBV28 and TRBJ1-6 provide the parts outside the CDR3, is DVKVTQSSRYLVKRTGEKVFLECVQDMDHENMFWYRQDPGLGLRLIYFSYDVKMKEKGDIPEGYSVSREKKERFSLILESASTNQTSMYLCASSKQGSYNSPLHFGNGTRLTVT.

The CDR3: CASSQERNTQYF. CDR3 nucleotides: TGTGCCAGCAGCCAAGAAAGAAATACGCAGTATTTT. V gene TRBV3-1 (or the pseudogene TRBV3-2) combines with J gene TRBJ2-3; D is ambiguous. The CDR3 has 12 amino acids. The germline V gene encodes CDR1 LGHDT and CDR2 YNNKEL (reference sequence). V lost 0 bases and J lost 7, with 5 bases in between.

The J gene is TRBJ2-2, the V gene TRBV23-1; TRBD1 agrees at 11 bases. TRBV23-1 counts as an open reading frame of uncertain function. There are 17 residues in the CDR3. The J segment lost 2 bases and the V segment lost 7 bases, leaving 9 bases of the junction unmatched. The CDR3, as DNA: TGCGCCAGCATTCTATTGGGACAGGGGGAAAACACCGGGGAGCTGTTTTTT. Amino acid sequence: CASILLGQGENTGELFF.

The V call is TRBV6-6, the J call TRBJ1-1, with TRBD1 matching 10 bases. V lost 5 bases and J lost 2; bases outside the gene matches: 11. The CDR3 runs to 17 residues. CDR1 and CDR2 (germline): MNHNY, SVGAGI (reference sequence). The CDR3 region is CASSPDRGRIPNTEAFF. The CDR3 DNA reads TGTGCCAGCAGTCCCGACAGGGGGCGTATTCCCAACACTGAAGCTTTCTTT.

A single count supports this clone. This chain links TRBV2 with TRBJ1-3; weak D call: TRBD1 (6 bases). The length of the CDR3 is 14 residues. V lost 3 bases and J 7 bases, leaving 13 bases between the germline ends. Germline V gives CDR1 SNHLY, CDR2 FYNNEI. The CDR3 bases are TGTGCCAGCAGTGATAATCCTAGGGGGAACACCATATATTTT. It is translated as CASSDNPRGNTIYF. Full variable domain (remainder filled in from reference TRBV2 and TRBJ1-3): EPEVTQTPSHQVTQMGQEVILRCVPISNHLYFYWYRQILGQKVEFLVSFYNNEISEKSEIFDDQFSVERPDGSNFTLKIRSTKLEDSAMYFCASSDNPRGNTIYFGEGSWLTVV.

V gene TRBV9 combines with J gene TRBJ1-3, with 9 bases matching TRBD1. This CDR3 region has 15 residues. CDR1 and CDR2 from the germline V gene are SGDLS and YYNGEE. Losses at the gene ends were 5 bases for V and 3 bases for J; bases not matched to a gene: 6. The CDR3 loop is CASSAQGAGGNTIYF. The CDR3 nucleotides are TGTGCCAGCAGTGCACAGGGGGCGGGTGGAAACACCATATATTTT.

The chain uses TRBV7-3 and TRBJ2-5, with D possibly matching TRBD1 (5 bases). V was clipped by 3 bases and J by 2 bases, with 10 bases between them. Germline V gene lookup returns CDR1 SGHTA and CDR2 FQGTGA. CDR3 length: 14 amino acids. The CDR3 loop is CASSFRGGQETQYF. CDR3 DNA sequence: TGTGCCAGCAGCTTTAGGGGTGGTCAAGAGACCCAGTACTTC.

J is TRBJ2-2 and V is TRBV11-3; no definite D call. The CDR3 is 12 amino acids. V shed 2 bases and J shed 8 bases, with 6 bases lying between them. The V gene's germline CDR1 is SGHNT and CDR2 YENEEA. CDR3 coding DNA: TGTGCCAGCAGCTTATCTTTGGGGGAGCTGTTTTTT. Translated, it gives CASSLSLGELFF. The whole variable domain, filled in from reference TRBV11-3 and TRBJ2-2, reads EAGVVQSPRYKIIEKKQPVAFWCNPISGHNTLYWYLQNLGQGPELLIRYENEEAVDDSQLPKDRFSAERLKGVDSTLKIQPAELGDSAVYLCASSLSLGELFFGEGSRLTVL.

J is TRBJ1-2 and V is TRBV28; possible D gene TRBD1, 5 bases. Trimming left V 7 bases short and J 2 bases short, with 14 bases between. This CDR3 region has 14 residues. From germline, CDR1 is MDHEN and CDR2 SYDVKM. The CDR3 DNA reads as TGTGCCAGCACTGTCGAGGGGCAGAACTATGGCTACACCTTC. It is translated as CASTVEGQNYGYTF.

The CDR3 spells CASSLPTSGKPNTGELFF. The CDR3 DNA reads as TGTGCCAGCAGCTTACCGACTAGCGGGAAACCGAACACCGGGGAGCTGTTTTTT. This chain links TRBV7-6 with TRBJ2-2, with 11 bases that match TRBD2. There are 18 residues in the CDR3. The germline gives CDR1 SGHVS, CDR2 FNYEAQ. The V gene end was trimmed by 2 bases and the J gene end by 0 bases; junction bases not matched to a gene: 5.

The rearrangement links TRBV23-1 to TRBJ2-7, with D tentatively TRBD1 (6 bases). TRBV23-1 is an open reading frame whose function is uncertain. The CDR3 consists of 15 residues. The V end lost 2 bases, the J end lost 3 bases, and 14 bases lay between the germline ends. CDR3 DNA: TGCGCCAGCAGTCAAATCAGGAACAGGGTCTACGAGCAGTACTTC. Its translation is CASSQIRNRVYEQYF.

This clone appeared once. CDR3 nucleotides: TGTGCCAGCTCGCAGGAGAGCGGGAGTTACGAGCAGTACTTC. This codes for CASSQESGSYEQYF. V usage is TRBV18 and J usage is TRBJ2-7; 8 bases are shared with TRBD2. The junction had 8 bases not matched to a gene; V was cut back by 6 bases and J by 4 bases. The CDR3 sequence is 14 residues long. Germline V gene lookup returns CDR1 KGHSH and CDR2 LQKENI.

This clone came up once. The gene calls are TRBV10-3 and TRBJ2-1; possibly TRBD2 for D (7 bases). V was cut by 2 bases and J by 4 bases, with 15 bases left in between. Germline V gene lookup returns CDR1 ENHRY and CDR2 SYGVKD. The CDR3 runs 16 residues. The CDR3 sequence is CAISEIPGGAYNEQFF. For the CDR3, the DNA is TGTGCCATCAGTGAGATACCGGGGGGCGCTTACAATGAGCAGTTCTTC.

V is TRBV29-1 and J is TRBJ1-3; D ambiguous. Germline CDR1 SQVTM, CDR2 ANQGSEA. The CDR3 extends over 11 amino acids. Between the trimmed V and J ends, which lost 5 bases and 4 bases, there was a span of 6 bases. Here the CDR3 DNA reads TGCAGCGTTACCCTGGGAAACACCATATATTTT. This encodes CSVTLGNTIYF.

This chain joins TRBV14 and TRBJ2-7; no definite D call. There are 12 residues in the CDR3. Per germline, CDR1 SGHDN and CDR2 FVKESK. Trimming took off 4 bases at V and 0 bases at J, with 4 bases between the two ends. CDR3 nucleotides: TGTGCCAGCAGCCCTAGCTCCTACGAGCAGTACTTC. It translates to CASSPSSYEQYF.

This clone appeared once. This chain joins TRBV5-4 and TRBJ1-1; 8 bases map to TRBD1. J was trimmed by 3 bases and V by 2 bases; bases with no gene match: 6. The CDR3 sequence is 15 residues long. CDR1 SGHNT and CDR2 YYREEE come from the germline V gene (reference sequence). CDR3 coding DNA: TGTGCCAGCAGCTTCCAGGGGGCGCAAGACACTGAAGCTTTCTTT. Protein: CASSFQGAQDTEAFF.

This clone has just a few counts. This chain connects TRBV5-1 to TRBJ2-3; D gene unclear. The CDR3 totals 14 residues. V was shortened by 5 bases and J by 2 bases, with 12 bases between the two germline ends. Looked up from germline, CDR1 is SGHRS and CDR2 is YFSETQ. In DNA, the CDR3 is TGCGCCAGCAGATCGCCCCTCTTCACAGATACGCAGTATTTT. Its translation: CASRSPLFTDTQYF.

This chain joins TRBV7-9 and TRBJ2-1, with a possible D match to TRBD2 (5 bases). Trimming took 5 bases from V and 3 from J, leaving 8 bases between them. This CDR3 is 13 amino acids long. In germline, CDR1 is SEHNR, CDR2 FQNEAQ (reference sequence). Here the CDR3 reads CASSTGFYNEQFF. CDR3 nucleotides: TGTGCCAGCAGCACGGGATTCTACAATGAGCAGTTCTTC.